The sequence of this TCR beta chain was determined in a study of T-cell memory formation after mild COVID-19. Germline CDR1 and CDR2: SGHRS and YFSETQ. The CDR3 has 13 residues. V shed 6 bases and J shed 2 bases, with 11 bases lying between them. Each CDR3 protein gets one entry after TCRdb re-called the 5' RACE reads with MiXCR. The sample includes roughly 400,000 distinct CDR3 sequences, about a sixth of them seen just once. Sample: PBMCs or a T cell subset sorted from them (not recorded which). The V gene is TRBV5-1, the J gene TRBJ2-5; a possible D gene is TRBD1 (5 bases). The receptor was derived from a man aged 18 to 30 who had mild COVID-19 (a few samples of this study predate the infection). Cell type and time point are not known. The CDR3 nucleotides read TGCGCCAGCACGGACACCCTACAAGAGACCCAGTACTTC. Protein product: CASTDTLQETQYF.